A selection of T cell receptor beta chains follows, all from one sample in a study of identifying expanded T cells in peripheral blood. Method: immunoSEQ multiplex PCR; TCRdb's copy keeps in-frame clones and lacks some. The sample shows under 100,000 clones, roughly 90% of them seen only once. The specimen sequenced was blood. These receptors were obtained from a person between 18 and 75 years old in good health. The CDR3 runs from the conserved cysteine through the conserved F or W. A D gene is named only where the DNA matches it firmly. Size is stated for part of the rows, as once, few or many counts, or as a class when the clone is expanded.

-	TRBJ1-5	-	TRBV7-2	CASSWAKVGNQPQHF	TGTGCCAGCAGCTGGGCCAAGGTGGGCAATCAGCCCCAGCATTTT
-	TRBJ1-1	-	TRBV4-1	CASSREKAGGRGAFF	TGCGCCAGCAGCCGAGAAAAGGCGGGGGGACGGGGCGCTTTCTTT
-	TRBJ2-5	-	TRBV5-1	CASSLVATGGSQETQYF	TGCGCCAGCAGCTTGGTTGCGACTGGGGGGTCCCAAGAGACCCAGTACTTC
-	TRBJ2-3	TRBD1	TRBV5-4	CASRKTGTGVTDTQYF	TGTGCCAGCAGGAAGACCGGGACAGGGGTCACAGATACGCAGTATTTT
-	TRBJ2-1	TRBD2	TRBV19	CASSIVAGLEQFF	TGTGCCAGTAGTATAGTAGCGGGACTTGAGCAGTTCTTC
-	TRBJ1-1	-	TRBV30	CAWSVLGGSTEAFF	TGTGCCTGGAGTGTACTAGGGGGGAGCACTGAAGCTTTCTTT
once	TRBJ2-3	-	TRBV30	CAWTGGWGDTQYF	TGTGCCTGGACCGGGGGCTGGGGAGATACGCAGTATTTT
few	TRBJ2-7	TRBD2	TRBV6-6	CASSQAAGGNEQYF	TGTGCCAGCAGTCAGGCAGCGGGGGGGAACGAGCAGTACTTC
-	TRBJ2-3	TRBD2	TRBV7-2	CASSRTSGLTDTQYF	TGTGCCAGCAGTCGGACTAGCGGACTCACAGATACGCAGTATTTT
-	TRBJ1-3	-	TRBV19	CASTTWTVGNTIYF	TGTGCCAGTACCACGTGGACAGTCGGAAACACCATATATTTT
-	TRBJ2-1	TRBD2	TRBV7-8	CASGIAGGPYEQFF	TGTGCCAGCGGAATAGCGGGAGGGCCGTATGAGCAGTTCTTC
-	TRBJ2-1	-	TRBV5-4	CASSEGSYNEQFF	TGTGCCAGCAGCGAGGGGTCCTACAATGAGCAGTTCTTC
-	TRBJ2-2	TRBD1	TRBV7-9	CASSRQGASGELFF	TGTGCCAGCAGCCGACAGGGGGCGAGCGGGGAGCTGTTTTTT
-	TRBJ2-2	-	TRBV12-5	CASGLVLGPRVGELFF	TGTGCTAGTGGTTTGGTACTGGGACCTCGTGTCGGGGAGCTGTTTTTT
-	TRBJ1-5	-	TRBV13	CASSLGDRNQPQHF	TGTGCCAGCAGCTTAGGGGACAGAAATCAGCCCCAGCATTTT
-	TRBJ1-1	-	TRBV19	CASSNTFNTEAFF	TGTGCCAGTAGTAACACCTTCAACACTGAAGCTTTCTTT
-	TRBJ2-1	TRBD1	TRBV4-1	CASSQDSGTGWIDEQFF	TGCGCCAGCAGCCAAGATTCCGGGACAGGCTGGATAGATGAGCAGTTCTTC
-	TRBJ1-3	-	TRBV30	CAWSVLSGNTIYF	TGTGCCTGGAGTGTACTTTCAGGGAACACCATATATTTT
-	TRBJ2-5	-	TRBV9	CASSQIFYGPQGMQETQYF	TGTGCCAGCAGCCAAATCTTTTACGGTCCCCAGGGGATGCAAGAGACCCAGTACTTC
-	TRBJ1-2	-	TRBV19	CASSTMGADGNYGYTF	TGTGCCAGTAGTACAATGGGCGCCGACGGAAACTATGGCTACACCTTC
-	TRBJ1-1	-	TRBV20-1	CSARLGTEAFF	TGCAGTGCTAGACTGGGCACTGAAGCTTTCTTT
-	TRBJ2-1	TRBD2	TRBV30	CAWNSGGINEQFF	TGTGCCTGGAATAGCGGGGGGATCAATGAGCAGTTCTTC
-	TRBJ2-1	-	TRBV9	CASSVGYSSYNEQFF	TGTGCCAGCAGCGTAGGCTATAGCTCCTACAATGAGCAGTTCTTC
-	TRBJ1-1	TRBD1	TRBV11-3	CASSSSGQRNTEAFF	TGTGCCAGCAGCTCCTCGGGACAGCGGAACACTGAAGCTTTCTTT
-	TRBJ1-5	TRBD1	TRBV30	CAWSGGTGESQPQHF	TGTGCCTGGAGTGGCGGGACAGGAGAGAGTCAGCCCCAGCATTTT
-	TRBJ2-5	-	TRBV7-2	CASSDHDSRRETQYF	TGTGCCAGCAGCGACCACGACAGTCGGAGAGAGACCCAGTACTTC
-	TRBJ1-1	-	TRBV29-1	CSVGRQTTEAFF	TGCAGCGTTGGGCGACAGACCACTGAAGCTTTCTTT
-	TRBJ2-7	-	TRBV27	CASSIFGVRSYEQYF	TGTGCCAGCAGTATTTTTGGGGTTCGGTCCTACGAGCAGTACTTC
-	TRBJ2-5	TRBD2	TRBV10-3	CAVLAVGLETQYF	TGTGCCGTCCTAGCGGTCGGCCTAGAGACCCAGTACTTC
-	TRBJ1-1	-	TRBV29-1	CSVGGMNTEAFF	TGCAGCGTTGGTGGGATGAACACTGAAGCTTTCTTT
-	TRBJ1-4	-	TRBV6-5	CASRSTPTNEKLFF	TGTGCCAGCAGATCTACCCCAACTAATGAAAAACTGTTTTTT
-	TRBJ2-7	-	TRBV6-1	CASRDFSYEQYF	TGTGCCAGCAGGGACTTCTCCTACGAGCAGTACTTC
-	TRBJ1-5	-	TRBV30	CAWSVGQENQPQHF	TGTGCCTGGAGTGTAGGGCAGGAAAATCAGCCCCAGCATTTT
-	TRBJ1-3	-	TRBV7-8	CASSLMGTAGNTIYF	TGTGCCAGCAGCTTAATGGGGACCGCCGGGAACACCATATATTTT
-	TRBJ1-2	TRBD1	TRBV30	CAWSPQGAYGYTF	TGTGCCTGGAGTCCGCAGGGGGCCTATGGCTACACCTTC
-	TRBJ2-1	-	TRBV6-1	CASSEAQVIASEQFF	TGTGCCAGCAGTGAAGCGCAGGTGATAGCCAGTGAGCAGTTCTTC
-	TRBJ1-4	-	TRBV14	CASSSTGGLLFF	TGTGCCAGCAGCTCAACTGGTGGGCTTCTGTTTTTT
few	TRBJ1-2	-	TRBV7-2	CASSLASDSFIYGYTF	TGTGCCAGCAGCTTAGCTTCCGACAGCTTTATCTATGGCTACACCTTC
-	TRBJ2-7	TRBD2	TRBV5-1	CASSWTSGGEYEQYF	TGCGCCAGCAGCTGGACTAGCGGGGGGGAGTACGAGCAGTACTTC
once	TRBJ2-1	TRBD2	TRBV5-1	CASSLERAGGYNEQFF	TGCGCCAGCAGCTTGGAGAGGGCGGGAGGGTACAATGAGCAGTTCTTC
-	TRBJ2-3	TRBD2	TRBV18	CASSPVLAGGNTDTQYF	TGTGCCAGCTCACCGGTACTAGCGGGGGGAAACACAGATACGCAGTATTTT